Presented here are 20 T cell receptor beta chains from one specimen sequenced in a study of T-cell memory formation after mild COVID-19. TCRdb called the 5' RACE reads again in MiXCR, with one record for every CDR3 protein. The table includes around 200,000 distinct CDR3 sequences, 20% to 25% detected once. The sample taken for sequencing was PBMCs or a T cell subset sorted from them (not recorded which). Receptor source: an adult woman who had mild COVID-19 (a few samples of this study predate the infection). Cell type and time point are not known.

The genes are TRBV20-1 and TRBJ2-2, with D unresolved. CDR3 length: 13 amino acids. V was pared by 4 bases and J by 6 bases, with 12 bases between. CDR1 and CDR2 (germline): DFQATT, SNEGSKA (reference sequence). The CDR3 spells CSAIHSEPGELFF. The CDR3 DNA is TGCAGTGCTATCCACTCTGAGCCCGGGGAGCTGTTTTTT.

This clonotype was seen only a few times. J is TRBJ2-3 and V is TRBV13; unclear D gene. Trimming cost V 4 bases and J 7 bases, with 9 bases left between them. This CDR3 has 12 amino acids. Germline-derived CDR1 and CDR2 are PRHDT and FYEKMQ (reference sequence). In DNA form, the CDR3 reads TGTGCCAGCAGCTCCGATGGTAATACGCAGTATTTT. Translation gives CASSSDGNTQYF. The variable domain in full, with the rest retrieved from reference TRBV13 and TRBJ2-3, is AAGVIQSPRHLIKEKRETATLKCYPIPRHDTVYWYQQGPGQDPQFLISFYEKMQSDKGSIPDRFSAQQFSDYHSELNMSSLELGDSALYFCASSSDGNTQYFGPGTRLTVL.

CDR3 region: CASSELASLTDTQYF. The CDR3 DNA sequence: TGTGCCAGCAGTGAGCTAGCATCCCTCACAGATACGCAGTATTTT. The chain is built from TRBV12-3 or TRBV12-4 and TRBJ2-3, with D possibly being TRBD2 (5 bases). V dropped 5 bases and J dropped 2 bases, with 14 bases sitting between them. The CDR3 is 15 residues long.

This clonotype was counted between two and nine times. The V gene is TRBV16, the J gene TRBJ1-5; possible D gene TRBD1, 5 bases. This CDR3 has 14 residues. The V end lost 4 bases, the J end lost 5 bases, and 12 bases lay between the germline ends. Germline-derived CDR1 and CDR2 are KGHSY and FQNENV. In DNA, the CDR3 is TGTGCCAGCAGCCTGGACGGGGGAGATCAGCCCCAGCATTTT. Translation gives CASSLDGGDQPQHF.

The chain combines TRBV4-1 with TRBJ2-1, with TRBD2 identical over 12 bases. The CDR3 consists of 15 residues. Germline CDR1 is MGHRA and CDR2 is YSYEKL. Trimming took 4 bases from V and 8 from J; bases not matched to a gene: 6. The CDR3 region is CASSLPSGGADEQFF. CDR3 sequence (DNA): TGCGCCAGCAGCCTCCCTAGCGGGGGGGCCGATGAGCAGTTCTTC.

This clonotype was counted between two and nine times. The chain couples TRBV11-3 to TRBJ2-1; D possibly corresponds to TRBD2 (5 bases). Looked up from germline, CDR1 is SGHNT and CDR2 is YENEEA. The CDR3 runs 16 residues. V lost 0 bases and J lost 3, with 12 bases in between. In DNA, the CDR3 is TGTGCCAGCAGCTTAGATTCCCGGGGTGGCTACAATGAGCAGTTCTTC. Its protein is CASSLDSRGGYNEQFF. Full variable domain (rest looked up from reference TRBV11-3 and TRBJ2-1): EAGVVQSPRYKIIEKKQPVAFWCNPISGHNTLYWYLQNLGQGPELLIRYENEEAVDDSQLPKDRFSAERLKGVDSTLKIQPAELGDSAVYLCASSLDSRGGYNEQFFGPGTRLTVL.

Details on this clonotype: Sequence at one end of the junction differs from germline and may be a read error. This chain joins TRBV5-1 and TRBJ1-2; D is unclear. This CDR3 comprises 9 residues. CDR1 and CDR2 (germline): SGHRS, YFSETQ. In DNA, the CDR3 is TGCGCCAGGCAATATGCCTACACCTTC. Its protein product is CARQYAYTF.

The chain is built from TRBV11-2 and TRBJ2-7; unclear D gene. This CDR3 region has 14 residues. The V gene's germline CDR1 is SGHAT and CDR2 FQNNGV. V was trimmed by 3 bases and J by 2 bases, leaving 11 bases between them. CDR3 nucleotide sequence: TGTGCCAGCAGCTTTGTTTCCCGCACCTACGAGCAGTACTTC. Protein product: CASSFVSRTYEQYF.

The chain links TRBV6-5 to TRBJ2-3; 8 nucleotides line up with TRBD2. CDR3 length: 17 amino acids. V was pared by 5 bases and J by 2 bases, with 12 bases of the junction left unmatched. Looked up from germline, CDR1 is MNHEY and CDR2 is SVGAGI. CDR3 DNA: TGTGCCAGCAGTCCACTTTACGGGAGGGCAAACACAGATACGCAGTATTTT. It translates to CASSPLYGRANTDTQYF.

This clonotype turned up a few times. V usage is TRBV9 and J usage is TRBJ2-2, with 10 bases identical to TRBD1. V gave up 1 base and J gave up 3 bases; unmatched junction bases: 6. Germline V lookup: CDR1 SGDLS, CDR2 YYNGEE. The CDR3 has 17 amino acids. The CDR3 coding sequence is TGTGCCAGCAGCGTAATCGGGACAGGGGTCCACACCGGGGAGCTGTTTTTT. The encoded protein is CASSVIGTGVHTGELFF.

The chain links TRBV9 to TRBJ2-7; 10 bases line up with TRBD2. The CDR3 is 15 amino acids. Germline CDR1 and CDR2: SGDLS and YYNGEE. Trimming took 0 bases from V and 4 from J; bases not matched to a gene: 4. In DNA form, the CDR3 reads TGTGCCAGCAGCGTAGGCTCTAGCGGGAGTTACGAGCAGTACTTC. Its translation is CASSVGSSGSYEQYF.

This chain connects TRBV7-2 to TRBJ1-2; possible D gene TRBD1, 5 bases. V lost 4 bases, J lost 6 bases, and 9 bases lay in between. The CDR3 runs 12 residues. Germline V lookup: CDR1 SGHTA, CDR2 FQGNSA. In DNA form, the CDR3 reads TGTGCCAGCAGCTCGGACACCGATGGCTACACCTTC. This encodes CASSSDTDGYTF.

With regard to this clonotype: At one end, the junction sequence differs from germline, possibly due to a read error. The rearrangement joins TRBV30 to TRBJ2-5, with TRBD2 as a possible D gene (6 bases). Germline V gene lookup returns CDR1 GTSNPN and CDR2 SVGIG (reference sequence). The CDR3 length is 14 residues. Here the CDR3 reads CAWSVGAGQETQYF. The CDR3 nucleotides read TGTGCCTGGAGTGTAGGGGCGGGGCAAGAGACACAGTACTTC.

This clonotype came up a few times. The chain combines TRBV12-3 or TRBV12-4 with TRBJ1-2; D remains ambiguous. This CDR3 has 12 amino acids. Trimming took 5 bases from V and 3 from J, leaving 7 bases between them. For the CDR3, the DNA is TGTGCCAGCAGTCCGGGAGACTATGGCTACACCTTC. It specifies CASSPGDYGYTF.

This clonotype was counted a few times. The chain couples TRBV15 to TRBJ2-7, with D unresolved. Between the trimmed V and J ends, which lost 0 bases and 5 bases, there was a span of 8 bases. The CDR3 spans 13 residues. The germline V gene has CDR1 LNHNV and CDR2 YYDKDF (reference sequence). The CDR3 DNA sequence: TGTGCCACCAGCAGAGATCAAATGGACGAGCAGTACTTC. Amino acids: CATSRDQMDEQYF.

The chain recombines TRBV9 with TRBJ2-1; 9 nucleotides match TRBD1. Germline values: CDR1 SGDLS, CDR2 YYNGEE. V was pared by 0 bases and J by 3 bases, with 7 bases of the junction left unmatched. The CDR3 is made up of 17 amino acids. The CDR3 spells CASSVAGQGPYYNEQFF. In nucleotides, the CDR3 is TGTGCCAGCAGCGTAGCGGGACAGGGTCCTTACTACAATGAGCAGTTCTTC.

This chain links TRBV24-1 with TRBJ2-4; D uncertain. Trimming took 2 bases from V and 13 from J, leaving 11 bases between them. The CDR3 sequence is 12 residues long. CDR1 is KGHDR and CDR2 is SFDVKD in the germline V gene. CDR3 protein: CATSDSQRIQYF. CDR3 nucleotides: TGTGCCACCAGTGATTCGCAGAGGATCCAGTACTTC.

This clonotype was seen only a few times. The chain couples TRBV5-1 to TRBJ2-7, with 9 bases matching TRBD1. Germline trimming cut 0 bases from V and 2 bases from J; bases unmatched to any gene: 3. The CDR3 runs to 15 residues. Germline V lookup: CDR1 SGHRS, CDR2 YFSETQ. CDR3 DNA sequence: TGCGCCAGCAGCTTGGGACAGGGGGTTACCTACGAGCAGTACTTC. Translation gives CASSLGQGVTYEQYF. Looking up the rest from reference TRBV5-1 and TRBJ2-7 gives the full variable domain: KAGVTQTPRYLIKTRGQQVTLSCSPISGHRSVSWYQQTPGQGLQFLFEYFSETQRNKGNFPGRFSGRQFSNSRSEMNVSTLELGDSALYLCASSLGQGVTYEQYFGPGTRLTVT.

A few counts support this clonotype. This chain uses TRBV12-3 or TRBV12-4 with TRBJ2-1; the D gene is possibly TRBD1 (5 bases). This CDR3 is built from 12 residues. Trimming took off 6 bases at V and 11 bases at J, with 14 bases between the two ends. The CDR3 region has the DNA TGTGCCAGCAGCCCCGGACGGACAAAGCAGTTCTTC. This codes for CASSPGRTKQFF.

The gene calls are TRBV20-1 and TRBJ2-1; TRBD2 agrees at 11 bases. J was trimmed by 7 bases and V by 5 bases; bases with no gene match: 10. This CDR3 region has 15 residues. CDR1 is DFQATT, CDR2 SNEGSKA, per germline (reference sequence). CDR3 amino acids: CSAYLAGGGWNEQFF. The CDR3 DNA is TGCAGTGCTTATTTAGCGGGAGGGGGATGGAATGAGCAGTTCTTC.